This T cell receptor beta chain was sequenced in a study of beta chain features in type 1 diabetes. Findings and caveats of the study: Overrepresentation of cells with high TCR expression could result from cDNA sequencing.

The purity of all sorted populations exceeded 95%. The study reverse transcribed the entire isolated RNA, so it sequenced expressed TCRB transcripts. Several million reads on average were seen across naive, central memory and regulatory T cell samples. Generated by immunoSEQ multiplex PCR, the TCRdb table keeps only in-frame clones and is missing some. The table shows about 410,000 clones, with roughly 13% occurring only once. Trimming left V 2 bases short and J 7 bases short, with 17 bases between. Germline V gene lookup returns CDR1 MGHRA and CDR2 YSYEKL. The CDR3 is 15 amino acids. This clone was detected a few times. The target antigen is unknown.

The clonotype originates from a man aged 25-45 years in good health. The source material was naive CD4+ T cells from blood. The chain carries TRBV4-1 and TRBJ1-1; TRBD1 is a possible D gene (6 bases). Here the CDR3 DNA reads TGCGCCAGCAGCCAACTTCATAGCAGGGGAGGTGAAGCTTTCTTT. It codes for CASSQLHSRGGEAFF.